These 21 T cell receptor beta chains share one sample of origin, sequenced in a study of beta chain features in type 1 diabetes. Isolated RNA was reverse transcribed in full, so expressed TCRB transcripts were sequenced. Repertoires were generated with immunoSEQ multiplex PCR, while TCRdb's copy carries only in-frame clones and drops some. The repertoire holds 200,000 to 250,000 clones, with approximately 70% as singletons. The sample was naive CD4+ T cells from blood. The receptors were sampled from a young man in good health.

The rearrangement uses TRBV28 and TRBJ2-6; TRBD1 matches 8 bases. Looked up from germline, CDR1 is MDHEN and CDR2 is SYDVKM. Trimming removed 7 bases from V and 4 bases from J; junction bases left unmatched: 6. The CDR3 totals 15 residues. CDR3 nucleotides: TGTGCCAGCACCCAGGGGGCTGACGGGGCCAACGTCCTGACTTTC. Protein: CASTQGADGANVLTF.

This clone has a handful of counts. The chain recombines TRBV30 with TRBJ2-7, with D possibly TRBD1 on 5 matching bases. Trimming shortened V by 0 bases and J by 7 bases, and 16 bases separated the two germline ends. The length of the CDR3 is 14 residues. Germline CDR1 is GTSNPN and CDR2 is SVGIG (reference sequence). The CDR3 loop is CAWSVRDSSIEQYF. CDR3 DNA: TGTGCCTGGAGTGTACGTGACAGCTCAATAGAGCAGTACTTC.

This rearrangement joins TRBV5-4 to TRBJ1-2, with a possible D match to TRBD1 (5 bases). This CDR3 comprises 12 residues. V dropped 1 base and J dropped 8 bases, with 9 bases sitting between them. Germline values: CDR1 SGHNT, CDR2 YYREEE (reference sequence). The CDR3 is CASSLYGAGYTF. The DNA of the CDR3 is TGTGCCAGCAGCTTGTACGGGGCGGGCTACACCTTC.

The J gene is TRBJ2-4, the V gene TRBV7-9; D unresolved. V lost 3 bases, J lost 2 bases, and 2 bases lay in between. CDR1 is SEHNR, CDR2 FQNEAQ, per germline (reference sequence). The CDR3 has 12 amino acids. The chain's CDR3 is CASSFTKNIQYF. In DNA, the CDR3 is TGTGCCAGCAGCTTTACCAAAAACATTCAGTACTTC.

The rearrangement joins TRBV29-1 to TRBJ1-5; 7 bases are shared with TRBD1. The CDR3 is 11 amino acids. V lost 6 bases and J lost 7; bases outside the gene matches: 3. Germline V CDR1 and CDR2: SQVTM, ANQGSEA. CDR3 protein: CSVGQEQPQHF. CDR3 DNA sequence: TGCAGCGTCGGACAGGAGCAGCCCCAGCATTTT.

This chain uses TRBV30 with TRBJ2-3; 7 bases agree with TRBD1. The CDR3 runs 11 residues. CDR1 and CDR2 from the germline V gene are GTSNPN and SVGIG (reference sequence). CDR3 protein: CAGTGTDTQYF. The CDR3 DNA reads as TGTGCGGGGACAGGCACAGATACGCAGTATTTT.

This clone was counted a single time. The J gene is TRBJ2-3, the V gene TRBV5-4; possible D gene TRBD1, 6 bases. Germline V CDR1 and CDR2: SGHNT, YYREEE (reference sequence). V lost 2 bases to trimming and J lost 7 bases, with 8 bases between them. This CDR3 region has 12 residues. CDR3 in amino acids: CASSLQGNTQYF. As DNA, the CDR3 is TGTGCCAGCAGCTTACAGGGAAATACGCAGTATTTT.

This clone showed up just a few times. V gene TRBV29-1 combines with J gene TRBJ2-7; D is perhaps TRBD1 (6 bases). This CDR3 region has 13 residues. The V gene's germline CDR1 is SQVTM and CDR2 ANQGSEA. Trimming removed 6 bases at V and 6 bases at J, with 18 bases between. The CDR3 reads CSVAGAILVEQYF. The CDR3 nucleotides are TGCAGCGTAGCAGGGGCTATACTAGTCGAGCAGTACTTC.

The J gene is TRBJ2-1, the V gene TRBV5-1, with D unresolved. This CDR3 region has 15 residues. V lost 0 bases to trimming and J lost 10 bases, with 17 bases between them. Germline V lookup: CDR1 SGHRS, CDR2 YFSETQ. CDR3 protein: CASSLEGDRVSEQFF. DNA of the CDR3: TGCGCCAGCAGCTTGGAAGGTGATCGAGTTAGCGAGCAGTTCTTC.

To note about this clone: Other DNA sequences in this specimen translate into the identical CDR3. The chain combines TRBV30 with TRBJ2-2; 7 nucleotides agree with TRBD1. Trimming took 3 bases from V and 1 from J; bases not matched to a gene: 2. Looked up from germline, CDR1 is GTSNPN and CDR2 is SVGIG (reference sequence). The CDR3 runs to 14 residues. The CDR3 bases are TGTGCCTGGAGCGGGACAGTGAACACCGGGGAGCTGTTTTTT. Translating it yields CAWSGTVNTGELFF.

The chain recombines TRBV30 with TRBJ2-7, with 7 bases lining up with TRBD2. Trimming at V came to 8 bases and at J to 2 bases, leaving 12 bases not matched to a gene. Germline V lookup: CDR1 GTSNPN, CDR2 SVGIG (reference sequence). The length of the CDR3 is 14 residues. The CDR3 spells CAGDYRTFPYEQYF. CDR3 DNA: TGTGCCGGGGACTACCGGACTTTCCCCTACGAGCAGTACTTC.

The chain uses TRBV7-2 and TRBJ2-7; D is undetermined. The CDR3 is 14 residues long. Germline V gene lookup returns CDR1 SGHTA and CDR2 FQGNSA. The V end lost 5 bases, the J end lost 2 bases, and 13 bases lay between the germline ends. CDR3 residues: CASSRVAGTYEQYF. CDR3 coding DNA: TGTGCCAGCAGCAGAGTGGCAGGTACCTACGAGCAGTACTTC.

This rearrangement joins TRBV7-9 to TRBJ2-5, with a weak D call TRBD2 (5 bases). The germline gives CDR1 SEHNR, CDR2 FQNEAQ (reference sequence). The CDR3 sequence is 15 residues long. Trimming stripped 6 bases from V and 5 bases from J, with 19 bases between. The CDR3 DNA reads as TGTGCCAGCAGAACAGATCTCCCGCCGGGGGAGACCCAGTACTTC. Translation gives CASRTDLPPGETQYF.

The chain links TRBV29-1 to TRBJ1-2; D is undetermined. The CDR3 extends over 12 amino acids. V dropped 4 bases and J dropped 5 bases, with 11 bases sitting between them. The germline gives CDR1 SQVTM, CDR2 ANQGSEA. This chain's CDR3 is CSVGKGGYGYTF. CDR3 in DNA: TGCAGCGTTGGGAAGGGTGGGTATGGCTACACCTTC.

The gene calls are TRBV19 and TRBJ2-5; 8 bases map to TRBD2. Germline CDR1 and CDR2: LNHDA and SQIVND (reference sequence). This CDR3 is built from 15 residues. V lost 2 bases, J lost 4 bases, and 6 bases stayed unmatched. The CDR3 nucleotides read TGTGCCAGTAGTATAAAGAGCGGGAGAGTAGAGACCCAGTACTTC. Translation gives CASSIKSGRVETQYF.

The chain couples TRBV28 to TRBJ2-1; D possibly uses TRBD1 or TRBD2 (5 bases each). CDR1 and CDR2 (germline): MDHEN, SYDVKM. The CDR3 is 14 amino acids. Trimming removed 5 bases at V and 3 bases at J, with 11 bases between. This CDR3 reads CASSGEGNYNEQFF. The CDR3 nucleotides read TGTGCCAGCAGTGGTGAGGGGAACTACAATGAGCAGTTCTTC.

V and J are TRBV16 and TRBJ1-1; D ambiguous. CDR1 and CDR2 (germline): KGHSY, FQNENV. The CDR3 has 15 amino acids. V lost 4 bases and J 6 bases, leaving 18 bases between the germline ends. The CDR3 nucleotides read TGTGCCAGCAGCCCTCCTTGGGCAGGAGCTCCTGAAGCTTTCTTT. Its translation is CASSPPWAGAPEAFF.

As regards this clone: Distinct nucleotide sequences in the sample also encode this CDR3. The rearrangement links TRBV6-5 to TRBJ2-7, with 9 bases fitting TRBD1. Per the germline V gene, CDR1 is MNHEY and CDR2 is SVGAGI. CDR3 length equals 13 residues. With V trimmed by 6 bases and J by 4 bases, 4 bases remained unmatched. The CDR3 spells CASSRGQGYEQYF. CDR3 DNA sequence: TGTGCCAGCAGCCGAGGACAGGGGTACGAGCAGTACTTC.

The chain couples TRBV20-1 to TRBJ2-5, with D unresolved. This CDR3 comprises 10 residues. Germline loops: CDR1 DFQATT, CDR2 SNEGSKA (reference sequence). The CDR3 loop reads CSQGMETQYF. The CDR3 nucleotides read TGCTCTCAAGGCATGGAGACCCAGTACTTC.

The rearrangement joins TRBV7-2 to TRBJ2-6, with D unresolved. This CDR3 contains 15 residues. Trimming removed 5 bases from V and 2 bases from J, with 10 bases in between. CDR1 and CDR2 (germline): SGHTA, FQGNSA. The CDR3 reads CASSLGSPGANVLTF. The DNA of the CDR3 is TGTGCCAGCAGCCTAGGCAGTCCTGGGGCCAACGTCCTGACTTTC.

This clone turned up a few times. The rearrangement links TRBV7-2 to TRBJ2-2; 11 bases agree with TRBD2. With V trimmed by 5 bases and J by 6 bases, 5 bases remained unmatched. Per the germline V gene, CDR1 is SGHTA and CDR2 is FQGNSA. CDR3 size: 15 residues. The CDR3 coding sequence is TGTGCCAGCAGCGAACTAGCGGGAGTTCCCGGGGAGCTGTTTTTT. It translates to CASSELAGVPGELFF.